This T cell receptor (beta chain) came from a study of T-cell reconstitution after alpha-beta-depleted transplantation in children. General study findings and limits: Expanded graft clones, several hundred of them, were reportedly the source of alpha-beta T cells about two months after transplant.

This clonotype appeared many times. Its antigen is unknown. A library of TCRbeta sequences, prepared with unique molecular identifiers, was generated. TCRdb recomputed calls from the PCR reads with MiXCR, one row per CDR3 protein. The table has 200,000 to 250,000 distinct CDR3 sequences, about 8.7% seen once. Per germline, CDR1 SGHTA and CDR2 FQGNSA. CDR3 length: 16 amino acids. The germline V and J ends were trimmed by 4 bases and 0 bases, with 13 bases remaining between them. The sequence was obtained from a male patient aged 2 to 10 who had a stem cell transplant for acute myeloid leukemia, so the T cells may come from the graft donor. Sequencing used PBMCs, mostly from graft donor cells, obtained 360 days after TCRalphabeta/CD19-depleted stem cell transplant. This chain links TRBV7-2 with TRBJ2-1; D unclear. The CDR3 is CASSSLGDPSYNEQFF. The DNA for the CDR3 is TGTGCCAGCAGCTCTCTCGGTGACCCCTCCTACAATGAGCAGTTCTTC.